This TCR beta chain was observed in a study of blood T cell repertoires in COVID-19 (dated by TCRdb to the early 2020s). With respect to the entire study: Samples from collaborators originated in the United States, Italy and Spain and spanned both the acute and convalescent phases of COVID-19. The repertoires were released in a freely available public database intended as a resource for research on the immune response to SARS-CoV-2. The prospective study material was composed of cDNA or gDNA derived from T cells, B-cell-depleted T cells, or PBMCs. Where available, HLA class I and class II types were taken from metadata supplied by the sample provider and were not determined by assay-based typing. Samples came from the ongoing ImmuneRACE study (first 160 participants) plus 1,254 subjects from 6 global collaborators. Nearly every sample came with metadata listing a de-identified subject ID, COVID-19 status, age in years and sex. The dataset comprised deeply sampled blood TCRbeta repertoires from subjects exposed to, actively infected with, or recovered from COVID-19. The investigation overall reported the following: Clinical and demographic metadata were provided uncurated, with the amount varying by source and participant.

Concerning this clone: What this receptor recognizes is not known. Within one base of it there is no much larger clone, and no base qualities were kept.

TCRbeta CDR3 regions were amplified from genomic DNA using the immunoSEQ Assay, a bias-controlled multiplex PCR. The paper's data handling went like this. Within the assay, amplification of reference gene primers was used to estimate how many nucleated cells each sample contained. Sequence reads were collapsed and filtered to measure the absolute abundance of every unique TCRbeta CDR3 rearrangement. For each sample, productive Simpson clonality was calculated as the square root of Simpson's diversity index across productive rearrangements. This immuneACCESS table, as held by TCRdb, lists in-frame sequences with V and J called but not all clones. Of the missing ones, under half trace to an unresolved V gene in checked studies; the others have no known cause. The DNA gave D and trimming, while V, J and clone size come from that table. This sample holds 12,000 or so clones; more than 80% were observed only once. The ten largest make up more than 5.5% of the sample.

Whole blood was collected in K2EDTA tubes by collaborating institutions according to the institutions' own protocols. Collaborator samples were shipped for TCRbeta analysis as frozen whole blood, isolated PBMCs, or DNA extracted from either sample type. Trimming leaves V shorter by 7 bases and J shorter by 1 base, with the junction holding 8 bases beyond the gene matches. Based on the germline V gene (reference sequence), the CDR1 and CDR2 sequences are WNHNN and SYGVQD. The CDR3 covers 16 residues, taking in both the cysteine and the phenylalanine. Only the CDR3 DNA stays, 48 bases, in frame from base 1.

Recombination linked TRBV10-1 to TRBJ2-1, and TRBD1 aligns with 9 junction nucleotides. The sequenced sample was peripheral blood. The receptor was isolated from a human donor in a cohort sampled during active COVID-19. The CDR3 is CASNRRTGVSYNEQFF. The sequence in DNA is TGCGCCAGCAACAGAAGGACAGGGGTTTCCTACAATGAGCAGTTCTTC.